This paragraph reports one T cell receptor (beta chain). There is no known antigen for this receptor. Within one base of it there is no much larger clone, and no base qualities were kept. The data were obtained in a study of regulatory T cells in long-lasting Graves disease (dated by TCRdb to about 2021). For the study in its entirety: In the newly diagnosed Graves' disease group, patients had been taking antithyroid drugs for less than 3 months. A total of around 35 samples underwent TCR sequencing, from 13 patients with persistent Graves' disease and approximately 20 patients with newly diagnosed Graves' disease. The study was registered as a clinical trial and conducted in China. This study used TCR sequencing and RNA sequencing of peripheral blood to compare persistent Graves' disease patients against newly diagnosed Graves' disease patients. Findings and caveats that apply to the study as a whole: The study examined only peripheral blood because the primary lesion, thyroid tissue, could not be accessed. As a limitation, the authors acknowledged that the small sample size may reduce accuracy. Persistent patients shared more public clonotypes among themselves (around 3,000) than newly diagnosed patients did (roughly 920). Persistent disease showed preferential use of TRBV28, TRBJ1-2 and TRBJ2-5, whereas newly diagnosed disease favored TRBV20-1 and TRBJ2-1. Compared with newly diagnosed patients, persistent Graves' disease patients had lower TCR Shannon entropy and fewer highly expanded clones, which suggests clonal expansion. Sequencing and analysis were limited to the TCR beta chain.

The time point label here, explained by the study, means: newly diagnosed GD, antithyroid drugs for less than 3 months. For both TCR sequencing and RNA sequencing, RNA was extracted from PBMCs in TRIzol. The diagnosis of Graves' disease was made according to American Thyroid Association guidelines. The patients came from an endocrinology department in Xi'an, China. From each patient, nine milliliters of peripheral blood was collected into an EDTA anticoagulant tube. Ficoll Paque Plus density gradient separation was used to isolate PBMCs, and no further T cell sorting was performed. RNA quality was checked with an Agilent 2100 Bioanalyzer and agarose gel, and concentration with a NanoDrop 2000. The library was produced with multiplex PCR. Sequencing instrument: Illumina HiSeq 4000. CDR3 regions were amplified by Arm-PCR with iRepertoire HTBI primers to construct TCR beta libraries. Before sequencing, the PCR products went through gel purification. Per the source publication's procedure: Gene usage analysis of CDR3 amino acid clonotypes used the approximately 56 TRBV and 11 to 15 TRBJ segments found across samples. COPE and FqMerger were used to merge the filtered high-quality paired reads into contigs. BLAST was used to align contigs to IMGT TRBV, TRBD and TRBJ reference genes, with CDR3 defined following IMGT. Highly expanded clones were defined as clonotypes with a frequency above 0.1%. Repertoire diversity was measured by Shannon entropy, and V-J evenness by the Gini coefficient. A clonotype was considered public if more than one individual shared it. TCRdb trimmed public reads at Q25 via fastp, called clones via MiXCR and kept in-frame beta chains. Merged by CDR3 protein, the rows form single entries marked with the most common genes and DNA. The V and J calls were not made by the authors but by TCRdb's processing. For this sample there are hundreds of thousands of distinct CDR3 sequences; less than 20% appear just once. Approximately 22% of the sample lies in the top ten.

V is cut back by 7 bases and J by 5 bases, with 13 bases in the junction unmatched. The CDR3 goes from the cysteine to the phenylalanine over 16 residues. CDR3 DNA only is kept here, 48 bases in frame from base 1. CDR1 is given as MNHNS and CDR2 as SASEGT, both from the germline V gene. The sample was peripheral blood mononuclear cells (PBMCs), taken at new diagnosis, from a patient treated with antithyroid drugs. This sequence was found in a female donor with Graves disease. This chain joins TRBV6-1 to TRBJ2-3; TRBD2 matches 9 bases in the middle. CDR3 protein: CASTPIWRGGIDTQYF. The nucleotides read TGTGCCAGCACACCAATTTGGCGGGGGGGGATAGATACGCAGTATTTT.